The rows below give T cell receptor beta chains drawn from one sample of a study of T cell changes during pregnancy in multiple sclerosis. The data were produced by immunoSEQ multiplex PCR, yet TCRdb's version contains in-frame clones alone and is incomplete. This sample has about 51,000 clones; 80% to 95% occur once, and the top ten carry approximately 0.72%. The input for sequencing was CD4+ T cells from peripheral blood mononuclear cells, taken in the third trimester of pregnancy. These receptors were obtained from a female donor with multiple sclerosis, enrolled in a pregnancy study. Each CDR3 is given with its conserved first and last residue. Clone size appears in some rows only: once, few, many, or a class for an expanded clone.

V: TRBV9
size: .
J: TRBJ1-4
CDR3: CASSPSGTNEKLFF

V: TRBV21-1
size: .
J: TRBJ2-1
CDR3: CASSKYPGQGERRGQFF

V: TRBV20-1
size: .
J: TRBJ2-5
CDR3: CSVDSQETQYF

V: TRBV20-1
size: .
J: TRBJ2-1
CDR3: CSATGTEPVF

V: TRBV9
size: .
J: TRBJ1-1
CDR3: CASSVSVNTEAFF

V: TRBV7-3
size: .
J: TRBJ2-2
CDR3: CASSLKGQGAGITGELFF

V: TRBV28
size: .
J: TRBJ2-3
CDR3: CASSSTGTDTQYF

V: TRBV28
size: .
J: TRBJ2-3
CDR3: CASSFSRLAGGTDTQYF

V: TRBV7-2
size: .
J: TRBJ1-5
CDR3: CASSLGGGSFNQPQHF

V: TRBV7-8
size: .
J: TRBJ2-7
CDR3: CASSLPTGYEQYF

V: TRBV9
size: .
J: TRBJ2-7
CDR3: CASSVGLAGIYEQYF

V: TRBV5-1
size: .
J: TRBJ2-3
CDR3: CASSLGPSDTQYF

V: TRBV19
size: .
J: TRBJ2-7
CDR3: CATSRTGAEQYF

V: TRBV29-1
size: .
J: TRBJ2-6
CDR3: CSVLIGGANVLTF

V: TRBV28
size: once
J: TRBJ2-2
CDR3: CASRVSGGNTGELFF